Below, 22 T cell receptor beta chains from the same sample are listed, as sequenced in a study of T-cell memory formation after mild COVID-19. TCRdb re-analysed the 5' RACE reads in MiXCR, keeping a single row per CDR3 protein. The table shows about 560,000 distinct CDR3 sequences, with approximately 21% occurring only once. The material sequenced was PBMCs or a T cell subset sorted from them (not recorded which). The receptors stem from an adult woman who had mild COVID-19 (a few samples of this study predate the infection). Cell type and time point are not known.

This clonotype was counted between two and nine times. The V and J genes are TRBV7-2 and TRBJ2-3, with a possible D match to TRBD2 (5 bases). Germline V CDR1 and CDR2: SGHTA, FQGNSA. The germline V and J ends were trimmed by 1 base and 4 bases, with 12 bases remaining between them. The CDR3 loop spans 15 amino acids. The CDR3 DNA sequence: TGTGCCAGCAGCTTAGGGGGTGAGGGTCCAGATACGCAGTATTTT. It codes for CASSLGGEGPDTQYF.

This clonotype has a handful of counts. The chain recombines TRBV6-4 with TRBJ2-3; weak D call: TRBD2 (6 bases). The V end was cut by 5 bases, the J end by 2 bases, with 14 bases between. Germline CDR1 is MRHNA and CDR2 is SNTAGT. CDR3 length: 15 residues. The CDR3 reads CASSPLGLPTDTQYF. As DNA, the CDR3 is TGTGCCAGCAGTCCCCTGGGACTCCCCACAGATACGCAGTATTTT.

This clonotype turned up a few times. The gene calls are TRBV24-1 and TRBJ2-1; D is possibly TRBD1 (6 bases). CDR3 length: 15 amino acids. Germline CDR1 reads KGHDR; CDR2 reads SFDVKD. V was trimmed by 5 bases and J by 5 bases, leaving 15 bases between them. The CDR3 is CATSGGTGIHNEQFF. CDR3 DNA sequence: TGTGCCACCAGTGGCGGTACAGGGATCCACAATGAGCAGTTCTTC.

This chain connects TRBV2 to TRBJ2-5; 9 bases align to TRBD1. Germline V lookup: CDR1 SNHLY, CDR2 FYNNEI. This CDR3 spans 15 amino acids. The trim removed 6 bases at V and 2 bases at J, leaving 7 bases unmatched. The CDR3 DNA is TGTGCCAGCAGAAGGACAGGGGTTAGGCAAGAGACCCAGTACTTC. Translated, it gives CASRRTGVRQETQYF.

The CDR3 nucleotides are TGCGCCAGCAGCAGCGACTACGAAGAGCAGTACTTC. Translation gives CASSSDYEEQYF. This sequence joins TRBV5-1 and TRBJ2-7; possible D gene TRBD2, 5 bases. Trimming took off 4 bases at V and 7 bases at J, with 12 bases between the two ends. Germline CDR1 is SGHRS and CDR2 is YFSETQ. The CDR3 sequence is 12 residues long.

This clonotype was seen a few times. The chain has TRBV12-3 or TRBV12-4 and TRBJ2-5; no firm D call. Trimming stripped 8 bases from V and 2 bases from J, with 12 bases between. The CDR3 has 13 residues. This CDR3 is CASGRAHQETQYF. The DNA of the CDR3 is TGTGCCAGCGGTCGGGCTCATCAAGAGACCCAGTACTTC.

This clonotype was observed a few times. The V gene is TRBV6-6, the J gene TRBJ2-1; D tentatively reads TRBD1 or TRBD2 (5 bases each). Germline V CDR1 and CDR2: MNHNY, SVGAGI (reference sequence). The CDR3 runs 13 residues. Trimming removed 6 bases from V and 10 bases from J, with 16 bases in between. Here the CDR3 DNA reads TGTGCCAGCAGGATAAGAGATCGGGACGAGCAGTTCTTC. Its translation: CASRIRDRDEQFF.

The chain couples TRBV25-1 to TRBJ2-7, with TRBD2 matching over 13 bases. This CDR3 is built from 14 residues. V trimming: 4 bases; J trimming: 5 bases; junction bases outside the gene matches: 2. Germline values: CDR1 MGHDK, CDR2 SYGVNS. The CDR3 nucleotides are TGTGCCAGCAGTGGCACTAGCGGGAGGGACGAGCAGTACTTC. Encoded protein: CASSGTSGRDEQYF.

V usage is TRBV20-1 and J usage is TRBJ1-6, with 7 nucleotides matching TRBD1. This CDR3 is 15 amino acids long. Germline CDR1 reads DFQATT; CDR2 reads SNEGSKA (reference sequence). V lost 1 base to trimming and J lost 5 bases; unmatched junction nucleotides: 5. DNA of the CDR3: TGCAGTGCTAGAGCCGGGACAGCCAATAATTCACCCCTCCACTTT. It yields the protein CSARAGTANNSPLHF.

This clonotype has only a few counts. CDR3 in DNA: TGCAGCGTTCGCCTGCAAATGAATGAGCAGTTCTTC. Encoded protein: CSVRLQMNEQFF. V and J are TRBV29-1 and TRBJ2-1; no clear D. The CDR3 loop spans 12 amino acids. Germline V CDR1 and CDR2: SQVTM, ANQGSEA. V lost 5 bases, J lost 7 bases, and 12 bases lay in between.

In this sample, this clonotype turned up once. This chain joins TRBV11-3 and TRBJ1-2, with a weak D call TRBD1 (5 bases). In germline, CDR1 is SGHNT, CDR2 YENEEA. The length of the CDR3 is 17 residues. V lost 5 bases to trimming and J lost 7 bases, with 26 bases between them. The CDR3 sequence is CASSPLGAGRLGPGYTF. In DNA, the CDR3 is TGTGCCAGCAGCCCCCTAGGGGCGGGACGCCTGGGCCCTGGCTACACCTTC.

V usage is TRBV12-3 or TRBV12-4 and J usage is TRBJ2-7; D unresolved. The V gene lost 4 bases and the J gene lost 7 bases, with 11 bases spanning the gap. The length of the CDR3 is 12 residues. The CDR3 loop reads CASSSPPQEQYF. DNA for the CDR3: TGTGCCAGCAGTTCACCTCCACAGGAGCAGTACTTC.

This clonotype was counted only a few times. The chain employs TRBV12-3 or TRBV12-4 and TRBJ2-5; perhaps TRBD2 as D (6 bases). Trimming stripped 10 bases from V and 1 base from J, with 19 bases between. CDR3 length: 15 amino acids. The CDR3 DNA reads TGTGCCACCAGCCTCGGGGGTGAGGCCCAAGAGACCCAGTACTTC. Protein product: CATSLGGEAQETQYF.

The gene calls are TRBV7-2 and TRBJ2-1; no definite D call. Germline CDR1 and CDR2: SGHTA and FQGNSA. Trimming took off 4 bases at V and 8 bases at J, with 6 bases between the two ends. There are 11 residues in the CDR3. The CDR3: CASSSQHEQFF. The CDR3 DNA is TGTGCCAGCAGCTCCCAGCATGAGCAGTTCTTC.

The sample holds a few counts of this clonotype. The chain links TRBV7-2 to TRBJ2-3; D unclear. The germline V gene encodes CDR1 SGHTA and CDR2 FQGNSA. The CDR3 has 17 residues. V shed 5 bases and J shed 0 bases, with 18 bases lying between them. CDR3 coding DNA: TGTGCCAGCAGCCCTTCGGGCAGGATGTCTAGCACAGATACGCAGTATTTT. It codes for CASSPSGRMSSTDTQYF.

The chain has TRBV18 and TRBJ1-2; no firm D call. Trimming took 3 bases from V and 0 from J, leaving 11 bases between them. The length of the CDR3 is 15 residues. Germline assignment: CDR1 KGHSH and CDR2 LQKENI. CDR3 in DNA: TGTGCCAGCTCACCCGGTACAGAGCCTAACTATGGCTACACCTTC. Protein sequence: CASSPGTEPNYGYTF. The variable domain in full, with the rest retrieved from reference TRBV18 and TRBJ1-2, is NAGVMQNPRHLVRRRGQEARLRCSPMKGHSHVYWYRQLPEEGLKFMVYLQKENIIDESGMPKERFSAEFPKEGPSILRIQQVVRGDSAAYFCASSPGTEPNYGYTFGSGTRLTVV.

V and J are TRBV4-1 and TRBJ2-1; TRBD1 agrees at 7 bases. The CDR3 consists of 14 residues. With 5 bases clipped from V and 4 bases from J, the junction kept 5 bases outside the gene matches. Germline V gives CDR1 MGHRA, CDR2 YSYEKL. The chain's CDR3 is CASSRGLSYNEQFF. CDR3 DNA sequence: TGCGCCAGCAGCAGGGGGCTTTCGTACAATGAGCAGTTCTTC.

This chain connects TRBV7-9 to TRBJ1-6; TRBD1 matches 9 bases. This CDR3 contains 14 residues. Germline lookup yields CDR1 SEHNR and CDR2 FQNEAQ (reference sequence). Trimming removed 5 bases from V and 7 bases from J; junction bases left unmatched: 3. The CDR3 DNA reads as TGTGCCAGCAGCCTCGGGACAGGGAATTCACCCCTCCACTTT. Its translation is CASSLGTGNSPLHF.

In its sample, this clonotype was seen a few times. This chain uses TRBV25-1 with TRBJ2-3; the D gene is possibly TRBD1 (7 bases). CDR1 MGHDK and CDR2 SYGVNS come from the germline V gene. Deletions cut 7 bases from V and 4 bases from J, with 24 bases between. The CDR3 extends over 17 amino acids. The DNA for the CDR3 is TGTGCCAGCACCCCAGGATGGGCAGGGGGGATCGCAGATACGCAGTATTTT. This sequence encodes CASTPGWAGGIADTQYF.

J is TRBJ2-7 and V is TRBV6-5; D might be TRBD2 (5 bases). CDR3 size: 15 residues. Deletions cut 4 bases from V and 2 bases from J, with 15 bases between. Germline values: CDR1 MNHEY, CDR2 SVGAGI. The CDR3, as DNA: TGTGCCAGCAGTTCCGGTGGGAGTACACCCTACGAGCAGTACTTC. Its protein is CASSSGGSTPYEQYF.

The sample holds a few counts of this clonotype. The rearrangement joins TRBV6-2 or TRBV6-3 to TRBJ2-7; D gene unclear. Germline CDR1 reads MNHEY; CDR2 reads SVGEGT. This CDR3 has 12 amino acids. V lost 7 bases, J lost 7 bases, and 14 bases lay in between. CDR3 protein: CASNPGVGEQYF. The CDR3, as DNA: TGTGCCAGCAACCCTGGGGTGGGGGAGCAGTACTTC.

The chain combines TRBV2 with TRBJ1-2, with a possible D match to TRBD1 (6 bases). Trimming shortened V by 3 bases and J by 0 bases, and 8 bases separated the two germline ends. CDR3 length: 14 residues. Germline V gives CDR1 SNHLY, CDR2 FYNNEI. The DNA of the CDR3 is TGTGCCAGCAGTGATGGACAGTCTAACTATGGCTACACCTTC. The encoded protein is CASSDGQSNYGYTF.